The 9 T cell receptor beta chains reported below all come from one sample, sequenced in a study of T-cell reconstitution after alpha-beta-depleted transplantation in children. For TCRbeta, the library was prepared with unique molecular identifiers. A single record per CDR3 protein comes from TCRdb applying MiXCR to the PCR reads. The sample includes 150,000 to 250,000 distinct CDR3 sequences, 13% to 15% seen only once; the top ten take roughly an eighth. This specimen consisted of PBMCs from the stem cell graft donor, obtained from the stem cell graft. The receptors were sampled from a human donor who donated a stem cell graft to a child with acute lymphoblastic leukemia.

The V gene is TRBV11-2, the J gene TRBJ2-4; D unclear. V dropped 4 bases and J dropped 1 base, with 11 bases sitting between them. CDR1 is SGHAT, CDR2 FQNNGV, per germline. The CDR3 is 15 amino acids. CDR3 DNA: TGTGCCAGCAGCTCAGTGATGGGGGCCAAAAACATTCAGTACTTC. This gives the protein CASSSVMGAKNIQYF.

This clonotype was recorded at least ten times. The chain is built from TRBV20-1 and TRBJ2-1; 7 nucleotides agree with TRBD1. Germline-derived CDR1 and CDR2 are DFQATT and SNEGSKA (reference sequence). This CDR3 contains 13 residues. Trimming removed 5 bases from V and 2 bases from J; junction bases left unmatched: 3. As DNA, the CDR3 is TGCAGTGCTCCCGGGACAGCCTACAATGAGCAGTTCTTC. This encodes CSAPGTAYNEQFF.

This clonotype was seen repeatedly, ten times or more. The chain joins TRBV4-1 to TRBJ2-1, with TRBD2 matching 12 bases. The CDR3 consists of 16 residues. Germline CDR1 is MGHRA and CDR2 is YSYEKL. Trimming at V came to 3 bases and at J to 7 bases, leaving 7 bases not matched to a gene. DNA of the CDR3: TGCGCCAGCAGCCAGGCTAGCGGGAGGGTAGGGAATGAGCAGTTCTTC. Encoded protein: CASSQASGRVGNEQFF.

This clonotype has at least ten counts. The chain is built from TRBV27 and TRBJ2-1; TRBD1 matches at 8 bases. CDR1 MNHEY and CDR2 SMNVEV come from the germline V gene (reference sequence). Trimming took 5 bases from V and 2 from J; bases not matched to a gene: 2. This CDR3 comprises 14 residues. CDR3 residues: CASSGQGPYNEQFF. The CDR3 DNA reads as TGTGCCAGCAGTGGACAGGGCCCCTACAATGAGCAGTTCTTC.

The V and J genes are TRBV5-6 and TRBJ1-2, with 9 bases that match TRBD1. V trimming: 8 bases; J trimming: 4 bases; junction bases outside the gene matches: 18. Germline V gene lookup returns CDR1 SGHDT and CDR2 YYEEEE. This CDR3 region has 17 residues. The CDR3 DNA reads TGTGCCAGGAGCCCCCGGACGTTCGGGACAGGGATCTATGGCTACACCTTC. Amino acid sequence: CARSPRTFGTGIYGYTF.

This clonotype has ten or more counts. The chain links TRBV27 to TRBJ2-7, with D possibly TRBD1 on 5 matching bases. The CDR3 has 13 amino acids. CDR1 and CDR2 (germline): MNHEY, SMNVEV (reference sequence). V lost 4 bases and J 3 bases, leaving 10 bases between the germline ends. CDR3 sequence (DNA): TGTGCCAGCAGTTACAGGATATACTACGAGCAGTACTTC. It encodes CASSYRIYYEQYF.

V and J are TRBV12-3 or TRBV12-4 and TRBJ2-3; D gene unclear. V lost 5 bases to trimming and J lost 4 bases, with 13 bases between them. The CDR3 has 14 residues. In nucleotides, the CDR3 is TGTGCCAGCAGTCCAGGCGTGGCGGCAGATACGCAGTATTTT. This encodes CASSPGVAADTQYF.

This clonotype was counted many times. An end of the junction differs from the germline gene, which may be a read error. The J gene is TRBJ2-5, the V gene TRBV5-1, with D unresolved. The germline gives CDR1 SGHRS, CDR2 YFSETQ. The CDR3 is 11 amino acids. The DNA for the CDR3 is TGTGCCAGCAGCTTACAAGAGACCCAGTACTTC. It yields the protein CASSLQETQYF.

In this sample, this clonotype turned up many times. This chain joins TRBV29-1 and TRBJ2-3; possibly TRBD2 for D (5 bases). Germline CDR1 SQVTM, CDR2 ANQGSEA. Between the trimmed V and J ends, which lost 5 bases and 3 bases, there was a span of 18 bases. The CDR3 sequence is 15 residues long. CDR3 sequence: CSVSGTWPGTDTQYF. The DNA of the CDR3 is TGCAGCGTTAGCGGAACTTGGCCCGGGACAGATACGCAGTATTTT.